The 5 T cell receptor delta chains given below trace back to one sample, sequenced in a study of γδ T cells in repeated Plasmodium falciparum infection. TCRdb re-called the multiplex PCR reads using CATT. The profile shows 93,000 or so delta-chain clones, 0.85% to 1% of them singletons. Flow sorting of PBMC yielded separate Vgamma9/Vdelta2+ and Vdelta2-negative gammadelta T cell populations for bulk repertoire analysis. Sequencing was carried out using gamma-delta T cells from blood. These receptors all stem from a pool of human donors (malaria-infected and uninfected, not separated).

This clone was counted only a few times. TCRdb shows a much larger clone's protein in place of this DNA's translation, and the two differ at residue 24, likely through a read error; the protein shown is translated from the DNA. This CDR3 reads CALGEAPPPASYPYWGLEYTDKLTF. In DNA, the CDR3 is TGTGCTCTTGGGGAAGCGCCACCCCCGGCTTCCTACCCTTACTGGGGGCTGGAGTACACCGATAAACTCACCTTT. This rearrangement joins TRDV1 to TRDJ1; D possibly uses TRDD2 or TRDD3 (8 bases each). The CDR3 is made up of 25 amino acids. The V gene's germline CDR1 is TSWWSYY and CDR2 QGS.

There are a few counts of this clone. This DNA's translation and the protein TCRdb lists, from a much larger clone, do not match at residue 18, likely due to a read error; the protein shown is translated from the DNA. No J gene was assigned, while the V gene was called as TRDV1; the table gives TRDD3 as D, unverified against the DNA. Germline values: CDR1 TSWWSYY, CDR2 QGS. The CDR3 is made up of 19 amino acids. CDR3 protein: CALGGPTTGGLKYTDKLTF. CDR3 DNA: TGTGCTCTTGGGGGCCCTACGACTGGGGGACTGAAGTACACCGATAAACTCACCTTT.

Only a few counts were recorded for this clone. A read error is the likely source, as a far larger clone sits one nucleotide away. The sample carries other DNA sequences with the same CDR3. This sequence joins TRDV1 and TRDJ1; 10 nucleotides agree with TRDD3. The CDR3 contains 19 residues. Germline values: CDR1 TSWWSYY, CDR2 QGS. V shed 9 bases, J shed 2 bases, and the junction held 21 bases outside the gene matches. Here the CDR3 reads CALTITHGYLLGDTDKLIF. The DNA for the CDR3 is TGTGCTCTCACCATTACCCATGGTTATTTACTGGGGGATACCGATAAACTCATCTTT.

This clone turned up a few times. A far larger clone is off by one base, so a read error is likely. V gene assignment gives TRDV1, but the J gene was left uncalled; the table calls TRDD3, which could not be checked here. Germline CDR1 and CDR2: TSWWSYY and QGS. The length of the CDR3 is 15 residues. The CDR3 nucleotides read TGTGCTCTTGGGGAACTCTTTCCGTACACCGATAAGCTCATCTTT. Its protein product is CALGELFPYTDKLIF.

Regarding this clone: A far larger clone is one base from this, pointing to a likely read error. This same CDR3 is encoded by further DNA sequences in the sample. There is no J gene call, but TRDV2 is given as the V gene; TRDD3 is taken as the D call from the table, unchecked against the DNA. The CDR3 sequence is 22 residues long. Looked up from germline, CDR1 is GEAIGNYY and CDR2 is EKD. CDR3 sequence: CACDTVLGTPGSSSWDTRQMFF. CDR3 nucleotide sequence: TGTGCCTGTGACACCGTGCTGGGGACACCGGGTTCCAGCTCCTGGGACACCCGACAGATGTTCTTC.